The 29 T cell receptor beta chains below all came from one sample that was sequenced in a study of cytomegalovirus exposure and HLA in healthy donors. TCRdb keeps only in-frame clones here, not all; method: immunoSEQ multiplex PCR. The table includes about 160,000 clones, roughly 96% detected once. The sequenced sample consisted of PBMCs. The receptors were gathered from a woman aged 18-35 years in good health and CMV-seronegative.

V and J are TRBV9 and TRBJ2-2; TRBD2 agrees at 11 bases. V dropped 2 bases and J dropped 8; count of bases not matched to a gene: 14. The CDR3 spans 18 residues. CDR1 SGDLS and CDR2 YYNGEE come from the germline V gene. The CDR3 sequence: CASSVLAGGLPGGGELFF. The CDR3 nucleotides are TGTGCCAGCAGCGTCCTAGCGGGGGGACTTCCTGGAGGTGGGGAGCTGTTTTTT.

The rearrangement uses TRBV9 and TRBJ1-6; D uncertain. V was clipped by 0 bases and J by 0 bases, with 7 bases between them. CDR1 SGDLS and CDR2 YYNGEE come from the germline V gene. The CDR3 totals 16 residues. CDR3 sequence: CASSVDRGSYNSPLHF. As DNA, the CDR3 is TGTGCCAGCAGCGTAGATCGGGGCTCCTATAATTCACCCCTCCACTTT. The variable domain in full, completed from reference TRBV9 and TRBJ1-6, reads DSGVTQTPKHLITATGQRVTLRCSPRSGDLSVYWYQQSLDQGLQFLIQYYNGEERAKGNILERFSAQQFPDLHSELNLSSLELGDSALYFCASSVDRGSYNSPLHFGNGTRLTVT.

The rearrangement links TRBV9 to TRBJ2-3, with D perhaps TRBD2 (6 bases). The CDR3 runs 16 residues. The V end was cut by 0 bases, the J end by 2 bases, with 13 bases between. Germline CDR1 reads SGDLS; CDR2 reads YYNGEE. The DNA of the CDR3 is TGTGCCAGCAGCGTAGTAAGCGGGCGTTACACAGATACGCAGTATTTT. This encodes CASSVVSGRYTDTQYF.

V gene TRBV27 combines with J gene TRBJ1-4; D unclear. Trimming cost V 4 bases and J 6 bases, with 6 bases left between them. CDR1 MNHEY and CDR2 SMNVEV come from the germline V gene (reference sequence). The CDR3 runs to 12 residues. This CDR3 is CASSSRDEKLFF. CDR3 DNA: TGTGCCAGCAGTTCGAGGGATGAAAAACTGTTTTTT.

This chain links TRBV6-6 with TRBJ2-2, with 10 bases aligning to TRBD2. Germline V gives CDR1 MNHNY, CDR2 SVGAGI (reference sequence). The ends lost 6 bases at V and 4 bases at J; junction bases unmatched: 8. The CDR3 sequence is 16 residues long. CDR3 coding DNA: TGTGCCAGCAGGCCGGTTTCTAGCGGGAGCACCGGGGAGCTGTTTTTT. Translation gives CASRPVSSGSTGELFF.

CDR3 protein: CASSPGTATEAFF. In DNA, the CDR3 is TGTGCCAGCAGCCCCGGGACAGCCACTGAAGCTTTCTTT. The chain employs TRBV21-1 and TRBJ1-1; whether TRBD1, the table's D call, matches the DNA was not checked. TRBV21-1 is given as a pseudogene. The CDR3 runs 13 residues.

This chain connects TRBV6-6 to TRBJ2-1; 12 bases map to TRBD2. Germline CDR1 and CDR2: MNHNY and SVGAGI (reference sequence). This CDR3 region has 14 residues. After removal of 6 bases from V and 8 bases from J, the junction contained 5 bases not matched to a gene. The CDR3 DNA reads as TGTGCCAGCAGCTTGACTAGCGGGGGTTATGAGCAGTTCTTC. Protein sequence: CASSLTSGGYEQFF.

As for this clone: One junction end does not reproduce the germline sequence, and a read error may be involved. This chain connects TRBV7-7 to TRBJ2-7; 8 bases fit TRBD1. Germline loops: CDR1 SSHAT, CDR2 FNYEAQ (reference sequence). The CDR3 spans 13 residues. The CDR3 DNA sequence: TGTGCTAGCAGCCCCGGACAGGGCTACGAGCAGTACTTC. It codes for CASSPGQGYEQYF.

The chain couples TRBV4-1 to TRBJ1-1; tentatively, D is TRBD1 (6 bases). With 0 bases removed from V and 0 bases from J, the gap between germline ends came to 8 bases. In germline, CDR1 is MGHRA, CDR2 YSYEKL. This CDR3 has 15 residues. DNA of the CDR3: TGCGCCAGCAGCCAAGAAAGACAGGTGAACACTGAAGCTTTCTTT. Amino acid sequence: CASSQERQVNTEAFF.

The V call is TRBV6-1, the J call TRBJ1-4; 7 positions match TRBD1. CDR1 MNHNS and CDR2 SASEGT come from the germline V gene. Trimming removed 11 bases from V and 7 bases from J; junction bases left unmatched: 10. This CDR3 comprises 13 residues. CDR3 coding DNA: TGTGCCGGAGGGGGCAAGTATTCTGAAAAACTGTTTTTT. Amino acid sequence: CAGGGKYSEKLFF.

The chain uses TRBV7-2 and TRBJ1-5; a weak D match, TRBD1 (6 bases). Germline assignment: CDR1 SGHTA and CDR2 FQGNSA. This CDR3 is 14 amino acids long. Deletions cut 1 base from V and 4 bases from J, with 8 bases between. This chain's CDR3 is CASSLVDRNQPQHF. Written as DNA, the CDR3 is TGTGCCAGCAGCTTAGTGGACAGAAATCAGCCCCAGCATTTT.

The chain employs TRBV7-2 and TRBJ1-6; tentatively, D is TRBD1 (5 bases). Germline CDR1 SGHTA, CDR2 FQGNSA. The V and J ends lost 2 bases and 8 bases respectively, with 10 bases between them. This CDR3 comprises 14 residues. The CDR3 DNA reads TGTGCCAGCAGCTTAATCAGGGATTATTCACCCCTCCACTTT. This sequence encodes CASSLIRDYSPLHF.

The rearrangement uses TRBV5-1 and TRBJ2-2; D might be TRBD2 (7 bases). The germline gives CDR1 SGHRS, CDR2 YFSETQ. The V end was cut by 1 base, the J end by 5 bases, with 18 bases between. This CDR3 region has 17 residues. CDR3 in DNA: TGCGCCAGCAGCTTGCTTCCGGGGGGCACCGGGACCGGGGAGCTGTTTTTT. It specifies CASSLLPGGTGTGELFF.

V and J are TRBV2 and TRBJ2-5; 8 bases map to TRBD2. The V segment lost 5 bases and the J segment 0 bases; nucleotides outside the gene matches: 5. Germline V lookup: CDR1 SNHLY, CDR2 FYNNEI. The CDR3 runs 15 residues. The CDR3 sequence is CASSKTSGHQETQYF. CDR3 in DNA: TGTGCCAGCAGTAAAACTAGCGGACACCAAGAGACCCAGTACTTC. Based on the CDR3 plus reference TRBV2 and TRBJ2-5, the full variable domain is EPEVTQTPSHQVTQMGQEVILRCVPISNHLYFYWYRQILGQKVEFLVSFYNNEISEKSEIFDDQFSVERPDGSNFTLKIRSTKLEDSAMYFCASSKTSGHQETQYFGPGTRLLVL.

This rearrangement joins TRBV7-9 to TRBJ2-2; 7 bases map to TRBD1. Unmatched junction bases numbered 2, after V lost 6 bases and J lost 1 base. Per germline, CDR1 SEHNR and CDR2 FQNEAQ (reference sequence). The CDR3 sequence is 14 residues long. CDR3 in DNA: TGTGCCAGCAGTCGACAGGGGAACACCGGGGAGCTGTTTTTT. Its protein product is CASSRQGNTGELFF.

The rearrangement uses TRBV10-3 and TRBJ1-5; 7 nucleotides agree with TRBD1. Germline V gives CDR1 ENHRY, CDR2 SYGVKD. Trimming removed 6 bases from V and 5 bases from J; junction bases left unmatched: 4. CDR3 length equals 13 residues. The DNA of the CDR3 is TGTGCCATCAGCAGTGACAGGGATCAGCCCCAGCATTTT. Its translation: CAISSDRDQPQHF.

The V call is TRBV18, the J call TRBJ1-2; D is undetermined. Germline lookup yields CDR1 KGHSH and CDR2 LQKENI. V lost 2 bases and J 3 bases, leaving 10 bases between the germline ends. The length of the CDR3 is 14 residues. The CDR3 nucleotides are TGTGCCAGCTCACCAGGCCAGGTGGACTATGGCTACACCTTC. Encoded protein: CASSPGQVDYGYTF. The full variable domain, in which reference TRBV18 and TRBJ1-2 provide the parts outside the CDR3, is NAGVMQNPRHLVRRRGQEARLRCSPMKGHSHVYWYRQLPEEGLKFMVYLQKENIIDESGMPKERFSAEFPKEGPSILRIQQVVRGDSAAYFCASSPGQVDYGYTFGSGTRLTVV.

The chain is built from TRBV6-1 and TRBJ1-6; 7 nucleotides line up with TRBD1. The CDR3 length is 14 residues. V gave up 5 bases and J gave up 8 bases; unmatched junction bases: 6. CDR1 MNHNS and CDR2 SASEGT come from the germline V gene. In DNA form, the CDR3 reads TGTGCCAGCAGTCTACAGGGGCAGGATTCACCCCTCCACTTT. Its translation is CASSLQGQDSPLHF.

The chain joins TRBV9 to TRBJ2-5; a possible D gene is TRBD2 (6 bases). V lost 4 bases and J lost 1, with 8 bases in between. The CDR3 runs 13 residues. Looked up from germline, CDR1 is SGDLS and CDR2 is YYNGEE. CDR3 region: CASSSGVQETQYF. DNA of the CDR3: TGTGCCAGCAGCTCGGGGGTCCAAGAGACCCAGTACTTC.

The V and J genes are TRBV5-1 and TRBJ2-7, with D possibly being TRBD1 (7 bases). V was trimmed by 6 bases and J by 2 bases, leaving 15 bases between them. Per the germline V gene, CDR1 is SGHRS and CDR2 is YFSETQ. The CDR3 loop spans 14 amino acids. DNA for the CDR3: TGCGCCAGCAAGACAGGGCGGGGTACCTACGAGCAGTACTTC. Its translation is CASKTGRGTYEQYF.

This clone was counted once. The chain combines TRBV7-2 with TRBJ2-3; 10 nucleotides match TRBD2. V shed 0 bases and J 4 bases; nucleotides not matched to a gene: 4. There are 16 residues in the CDR3. Germline V gene sequence: CDR1 SGHTA, CDR2 FQGNSA. CDR3 residues: CASSLAIAGGSDTQYF. In DNA form, the CDR3 reads TGTGCCAGCAGCTTAGCGATAGCGGGGGGTTCAGATACGCAGTATTTT. The full variable domain, with the rest looked up from reference TRBV7-2 and TRBJ2-3, is GAGVSQSPSNKVTEKGKDVELRCDPISGHTALYWYRQSLGQGLEFLIYFQGNSAPDKSGLPSDRFSAERTGGSVSTLTIQRTQQEDSAVYLCASSLAIAGGSDTQYFGPGTRLTVL.

For this clone: Different DNA sequences within this sample yield the same CDR3. The V call is TRBV11-2, the J call TRBJ2-2, with 11 nucleotides matching TRBD2. The CDR3 is 16 residues long. V shed 2 bases and J 1 base; nucleotides not matched to a gene: 0. The V gene's germline CDR1 is SGHAT and CDR2 FQNNGV. For the CDR3, the DNA is TGTGCCAGCAGCTTACTAGCGGGGGGGAACACCGGGGAGCTGTTTTTT. It encodes CASSLLAGGNTGELFF.

The chain recombines TRBV5-4 with TRBJ2-7, with 9 positions matching TRBD1. Germline V gene data show CDR1 as SGHNT and CDR2 as YYREEE (reference sequence). The CDR3 runs to 15 residues. Losses at the gene ends were 5 bases for V and 2 bases for J; bases not matched to a gene: 8. As DNA, the CDR3 is TGTGCCAGCAGTTTACGCACAGGGGGCGCCTACGAGCAGTACTTC. It translates to CASSLRTGGAYEQYF.

This clone was observed once. The rearrangement links TRBV10-3 to TRBJ2-2, with 10 bases identical to TRBD2. The CDR3 loop spans 17 amino acids. Germline V lookup: CDR1 ENHRY, CDR2 SYGVKD. V shed 2 bases, J shed 4 bases, and the junction held 7 bases outside the gene matches. CDR3 DNA: TGTGCCATCAGTGAGCAGGAAGCGGGGGGGGTCACCGGGGAGCTGTTTTTT. The encoded protein is CAISEQEAGGVTGELFF.

The CDR3 DNA is TGCAGCGTTGAATCGGGGGGCGCATACGAGCAGTACTTC. Translating it yields CSVESGGAYEQYF. V gene TRBV29-1 combines with J gene TRBJ2-7; D might be TRBD2 (7 bases). Per germline, CDR1 SQVTM and CDR2 ANQGSEA. The CDR3 consists of 13 residues. V was pared by 2 bases and J by 4 bases, with 12 bases between.

CDR3 DNA sequence: TGTGCCAGCAGTTTCAGGGTTCCCTATAATTCACCCCTCCACTTT. As protein: CASSFRVPYNSPLHF. V usage is TRBV28 and J usage is TRBJ1-6, with D possibly matching TRBD1 (5 bases). Trimming removed 3 bases at V and 2 bases at J, with 8 bases between. Germline lookup yields CDR1 MDHEN and CDR2 SYDVKM. This CDR3 has 15 residues. Variable domain in full (rest from reference TRBV28 and TRBJ1-6): DVKVTQSSRYLVKRTGEKVFLECVQDMDHENMFWYRQDPGLGLRLIYFSYDVKMKEKGDIPEGYSVSREKKERFSLILESASTNQTSMYLCASSFRVPYNSPLHFGNGTRLTVT.

This clone was picked up one time. V usage is TRBV7-3 and J usage is TRBJ2-3; 7 nucleotides agree with TRBD2. Looked up from germline, CDR1 is SGHTA and CDR2 is FQGTGA. This CDR3 has 17 residues. V shed 5 bases, J shed 1 base, and the junction held 12 bases outside the gene matches. CDR3 loop: CASSPSRGEYGTDTQYF. The DNA of the CDR3 is TGTGCCAGCAGCCCCTCACGGGGGGAGTACGGCACAGATACGCAGTATTTT.

The chain recombines TRBV27 with TRBJ2-3; 12 bases align to TRBD2. V lost 7 bases and J lost 2; bases outside the gene matches: 10. CDR1 is MNHEY and CDR2 is SMNVEV in the germline V gene (reference sequence). The CDR3 extends over 17 amino acids. In nucleotides, the CDR3 is TGTGCCAGCAACCCGAACGGACTAGCGGGGCCCACAGATACGCAGTATTTT. It is translated as CASNPNGLAGPTDTQYF.

The rearrangement uses TRBV7-9 and TRBJ1-3, with no clear D. CDR3 length equals 14 residues. In germline, CDR1 is SEHNR, CDR2 FQNEAQ (reference sequence). V was cut by 2 bases and J by 4 bases, with 9 bases left in between. The CDR3 nucleotides are TGTGCCAGCAGCTTAACCGCCCAGGGAAACACCATATATTTT. Protein sequence: CASSLTAQGNTIYF.